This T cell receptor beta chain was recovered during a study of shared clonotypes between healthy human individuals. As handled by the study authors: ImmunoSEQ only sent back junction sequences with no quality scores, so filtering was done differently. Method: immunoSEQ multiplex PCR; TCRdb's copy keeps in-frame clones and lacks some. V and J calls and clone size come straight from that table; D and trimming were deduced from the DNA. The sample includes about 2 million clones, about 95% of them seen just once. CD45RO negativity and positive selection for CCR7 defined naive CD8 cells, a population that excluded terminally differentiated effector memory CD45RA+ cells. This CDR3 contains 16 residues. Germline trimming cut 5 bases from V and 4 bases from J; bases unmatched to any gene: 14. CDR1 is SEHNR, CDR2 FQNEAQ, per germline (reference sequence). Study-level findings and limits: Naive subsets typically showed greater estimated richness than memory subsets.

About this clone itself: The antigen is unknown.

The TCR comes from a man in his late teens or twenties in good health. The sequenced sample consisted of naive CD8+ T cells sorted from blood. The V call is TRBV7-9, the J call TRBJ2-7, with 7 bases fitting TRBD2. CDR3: CASSPLTVGGIYEQYF. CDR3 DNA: TGTGCCAGCAGCCCCCTTACAGTGGGGGGGATATACGAGCAGTACTTC.